The T cell receptor (beta chain) under discussion was sequenced for a study of blood T cells in healthy people across ages. Then a second PCR, running roughly 7 to 11 cycles, was carried out with a sample-barcoded 5' primer and a J-beta primer mix. Unique molecular identifiers of 12 random nucleotides labeled each cDNA. TCRdb called the 5' RACE reads again in MiXCR, with one record for every CDR3 protein. This repertoire shows 1.5 million to 2 million distinct CDR3 sequences, about 50% found once; its top ten account for around 2.1%. This clonotype was detected a few times. The donors, healthy Caucasians from Russia, were aged roughly 6 to 95. V gave up 4 bases and J gave up 8 bases, with 19 bases separating them. The length of the CDR3 is 15 residues.

Sequenced material: blood. The chain joins TRBV12-3 or TRBV12-4 to TRBJ2-3; the D call may be TRBD1 or TRBD2 (5 bases each). The receptor comes from a woman between 40 and 55 years old in good health. CDR3 amino acids: CASSSWTGTDGTQYF. The DNA of the CDR3 is TGTGCCAGCAGTTCTTGGACCGGGACGGACGGTACGCAGTATTTT.